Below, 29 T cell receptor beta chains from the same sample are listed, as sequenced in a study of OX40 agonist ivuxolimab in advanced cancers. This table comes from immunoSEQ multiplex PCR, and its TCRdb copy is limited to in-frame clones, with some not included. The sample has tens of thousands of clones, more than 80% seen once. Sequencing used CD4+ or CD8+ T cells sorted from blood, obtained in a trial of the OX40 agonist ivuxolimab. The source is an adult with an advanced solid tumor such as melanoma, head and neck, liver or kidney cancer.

This CDR3 reads CASSIGDRLNQPQHF. The CDR3 DNA is TGTGCCAGTAGTATCGGGGACAGGTTGAATCAGCCCCAGCATTTT. This chain connects TRBV19 to TRBJ1-5; 8 bases agree with TRBD1. CDR3 size: 15 residues. V gave up 3 bases and J gave up 4 bases; unmatched junction bases: 5. Germline loops: CDR1 LNHDA, CDR2 SQIVND (reference sequence).

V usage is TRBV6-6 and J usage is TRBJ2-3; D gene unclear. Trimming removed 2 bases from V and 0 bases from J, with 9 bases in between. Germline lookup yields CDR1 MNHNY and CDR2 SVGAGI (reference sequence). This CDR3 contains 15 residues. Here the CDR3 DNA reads TGTGCCAGCAGTTACGCGGCAATTAGCACAGATACGCAGTATTTT. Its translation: CASSYAAISTDTQYF.

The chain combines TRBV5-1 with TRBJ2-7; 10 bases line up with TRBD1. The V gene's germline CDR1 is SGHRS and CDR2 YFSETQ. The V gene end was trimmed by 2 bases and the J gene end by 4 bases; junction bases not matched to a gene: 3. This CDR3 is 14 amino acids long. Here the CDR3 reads CASSLTGQGYEQYF. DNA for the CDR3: TGCGCCAGCAGCTTAACGGGACAGGGGTACGAGCAGTACTTC.

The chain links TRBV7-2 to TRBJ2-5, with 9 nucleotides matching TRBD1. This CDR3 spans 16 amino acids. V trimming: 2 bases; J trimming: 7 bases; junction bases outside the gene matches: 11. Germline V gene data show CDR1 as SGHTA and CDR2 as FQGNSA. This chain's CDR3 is CASSLRTGGGPTTQYF. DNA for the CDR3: TGTGCCAGCAGCTTAAGAACAGGGGGCGGCCCTACGACCCAGTACTTC.

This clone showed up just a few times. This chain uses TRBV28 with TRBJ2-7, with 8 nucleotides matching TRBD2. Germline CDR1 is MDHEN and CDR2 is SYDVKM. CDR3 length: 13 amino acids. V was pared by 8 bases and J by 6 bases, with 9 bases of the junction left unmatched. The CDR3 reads CASSRAGAREQYV. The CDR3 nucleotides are TGTGCCAGCTCCAGAGCGGGGGCGCGCGAGCAGTACGTC.

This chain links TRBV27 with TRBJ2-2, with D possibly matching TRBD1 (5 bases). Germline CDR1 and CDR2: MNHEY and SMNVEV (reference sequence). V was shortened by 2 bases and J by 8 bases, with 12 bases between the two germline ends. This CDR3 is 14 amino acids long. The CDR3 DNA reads TGTGCCAGCAGTTTAAAGGGGCATTTTGGGGAGCTGTTTTTT. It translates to CASSLKGHFGELFF.

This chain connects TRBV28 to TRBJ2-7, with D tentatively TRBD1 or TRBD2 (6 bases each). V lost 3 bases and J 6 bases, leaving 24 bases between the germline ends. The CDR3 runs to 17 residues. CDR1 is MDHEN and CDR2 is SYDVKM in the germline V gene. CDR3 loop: CASSFTPGAGSSLEQYF. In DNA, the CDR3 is TGTGCCAGCAGTTTTACCCCAGGGGCGGGGTCTTCACTCGAGCAGTACTTC.

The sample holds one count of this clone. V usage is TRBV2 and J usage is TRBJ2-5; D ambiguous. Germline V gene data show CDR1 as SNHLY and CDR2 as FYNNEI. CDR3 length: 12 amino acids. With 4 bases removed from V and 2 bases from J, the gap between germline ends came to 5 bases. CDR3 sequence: CASSVGQETQYF. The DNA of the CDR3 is TGTGCCAGCAGTGTAGGGCAAGAGACCCAGTACTTC.

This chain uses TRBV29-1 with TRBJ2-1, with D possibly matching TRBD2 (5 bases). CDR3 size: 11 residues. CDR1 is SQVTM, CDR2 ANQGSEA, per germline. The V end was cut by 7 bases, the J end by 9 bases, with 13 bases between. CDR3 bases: TGCAGCGATGGACTCTGGAGTGAGCAGTTCTTC. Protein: CSDGLWSEQFF.

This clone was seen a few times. CDR3 amino acids: CASTPRDYRTDTQYF. CDR3 sequence (DNA): TGTGCCAGTACCCCCCGGGACTACCGCACAGATACGCAGTATTTT. V and J are TRBV19 and TRBJ2-3; 7 bases match TRBD2. The CDR3 has 15 amino acids. Per the germline V gene, CDR1 is LNHDA and CDR2 is SQIVND (reference sequence). The V gene end was trimmed by 7 bases and the J gene end by 1 base; junction bases not matched to a gene: 8.

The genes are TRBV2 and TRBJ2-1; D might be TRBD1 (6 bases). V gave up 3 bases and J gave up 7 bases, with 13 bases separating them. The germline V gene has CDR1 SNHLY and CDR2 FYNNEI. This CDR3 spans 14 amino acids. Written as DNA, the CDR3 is TGTGCCAGCAGTGACGACAGGTCTAGGAATGAGCAGTTCTTC. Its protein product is CASSDDRSRNEQFF.

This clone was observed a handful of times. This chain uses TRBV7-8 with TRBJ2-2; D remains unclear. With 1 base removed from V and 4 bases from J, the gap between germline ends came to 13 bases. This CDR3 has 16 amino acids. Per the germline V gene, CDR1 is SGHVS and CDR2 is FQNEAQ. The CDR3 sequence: CASSLVRPPSTGELFF. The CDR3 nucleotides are TGTGCCAGCAGCTTAGTCCGACCCCCTAGCACCGGGGAGCTGTTTTTT.

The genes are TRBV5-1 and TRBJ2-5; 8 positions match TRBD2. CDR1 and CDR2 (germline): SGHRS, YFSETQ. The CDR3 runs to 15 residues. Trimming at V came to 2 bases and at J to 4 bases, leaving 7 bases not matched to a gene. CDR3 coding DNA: TGCGCCAGCAGCTTCCGGGAGGGGGGTATAGAGACCCAGTACTTC. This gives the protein CASSFREGGIETQYF.

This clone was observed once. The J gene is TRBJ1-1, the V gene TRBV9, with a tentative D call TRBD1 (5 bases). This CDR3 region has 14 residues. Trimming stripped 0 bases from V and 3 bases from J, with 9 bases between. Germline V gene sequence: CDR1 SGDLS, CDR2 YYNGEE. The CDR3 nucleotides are TGTGCCAGCAGCGTAGCTTCGGGGGACACTGAAGCTTTCTTT. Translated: CASSVASGDTEAFF.

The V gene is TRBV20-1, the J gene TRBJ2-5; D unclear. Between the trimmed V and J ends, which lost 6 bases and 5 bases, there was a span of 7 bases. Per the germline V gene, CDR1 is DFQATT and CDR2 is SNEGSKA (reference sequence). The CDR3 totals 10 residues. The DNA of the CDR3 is TGCAGTGCCCAAGGGGAGACCCAGTACTTC. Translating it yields CSAQGETQYF.

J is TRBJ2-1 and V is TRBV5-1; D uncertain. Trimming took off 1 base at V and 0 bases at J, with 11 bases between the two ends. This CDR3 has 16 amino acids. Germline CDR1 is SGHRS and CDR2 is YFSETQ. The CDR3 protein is CASSLISASSYNEQFF. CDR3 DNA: TGCGCCAGCAGCTTGATCTCAGCGTCCTCCTACAATGAGCAGTTCTTC.

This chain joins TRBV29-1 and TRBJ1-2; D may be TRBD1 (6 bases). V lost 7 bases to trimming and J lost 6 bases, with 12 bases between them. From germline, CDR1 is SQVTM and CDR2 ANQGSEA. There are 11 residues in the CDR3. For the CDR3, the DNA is TGCAGCGCCACGGGACAAAATGGCTACACCTTC. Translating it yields CSATGQNGYTF.

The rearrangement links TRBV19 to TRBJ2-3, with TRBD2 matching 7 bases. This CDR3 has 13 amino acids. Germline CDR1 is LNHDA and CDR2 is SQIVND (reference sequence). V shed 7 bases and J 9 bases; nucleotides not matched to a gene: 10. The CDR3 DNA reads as TGTGCCAGTATGGAAACGGGAGGAGGGACGCAGTATTTT. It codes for CASMETGGGTQYF. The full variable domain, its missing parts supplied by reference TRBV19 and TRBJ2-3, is DGGITQSPKYLFRKEGQNVTLSCEQNLNHDAMYWYRQDPGQGLRLIYYSQIVNDFQKGDIAEGYSVSREKKESFPLTVTSAQKNPTAFYLCASMETGGGTQYFGPGTRLTVL.

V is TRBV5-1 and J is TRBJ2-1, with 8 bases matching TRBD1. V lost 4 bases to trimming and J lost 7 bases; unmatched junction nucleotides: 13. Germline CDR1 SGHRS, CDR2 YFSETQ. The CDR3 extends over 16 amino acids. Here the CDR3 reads CASSLTPPGQDNEQFF. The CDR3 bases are TGCGCCAGCAGCCTCACCCCCCCGGGACAGGATAATGAGCAGTTCTTC.

CDR3 DNA: TGTGCCAGCAGGAATTCCGGGACAGGGGGCGGCTACACCTTC. Amino acids: CASRNSGTGGGYTF. This sequence joins TRBV28 and TRBJ1-2; 12 nucleotides align to TRBD1. The CDR3 is made up of 14 amino acids. Per germline, CDR1 MDHEN and CDR2 SYDVKM. Unmatched junction bases numbered 7, after V lost 6 bases and J lost 8 bases.

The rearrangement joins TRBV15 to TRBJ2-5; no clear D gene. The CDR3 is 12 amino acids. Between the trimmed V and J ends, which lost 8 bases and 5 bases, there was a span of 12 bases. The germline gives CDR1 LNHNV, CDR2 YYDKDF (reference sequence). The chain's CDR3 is CATRTLGETQYF. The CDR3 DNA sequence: TGTGCCACCCGGACCCTTGGCGAGACCCAGTACTTC.

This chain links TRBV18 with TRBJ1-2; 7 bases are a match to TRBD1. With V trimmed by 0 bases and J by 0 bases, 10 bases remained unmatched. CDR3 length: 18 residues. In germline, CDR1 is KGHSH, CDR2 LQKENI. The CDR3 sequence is CASSPPRDRAKANYGYTF. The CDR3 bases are TGTGCCAGCTCACCACCTCGTGACAGGGCCAAAGCTAACTATGGCTACACCTTC.

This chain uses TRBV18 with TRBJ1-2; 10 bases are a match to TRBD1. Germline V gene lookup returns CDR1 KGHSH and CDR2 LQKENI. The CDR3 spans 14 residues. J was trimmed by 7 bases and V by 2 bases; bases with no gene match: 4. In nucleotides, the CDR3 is TGTGCCAGCTCACCAGACAGGGGGCCAGTTGGCTACACCTTC. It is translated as CASSPDRGPVGYTF.

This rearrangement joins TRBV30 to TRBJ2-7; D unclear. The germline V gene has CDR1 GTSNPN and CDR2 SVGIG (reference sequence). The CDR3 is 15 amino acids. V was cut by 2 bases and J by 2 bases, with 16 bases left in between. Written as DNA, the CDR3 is TGTGCCTGGAGTAACAGAAGCTGGTATGCCTACGAGCAGTACTTC. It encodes CAWSNRSWYAYEQYF.

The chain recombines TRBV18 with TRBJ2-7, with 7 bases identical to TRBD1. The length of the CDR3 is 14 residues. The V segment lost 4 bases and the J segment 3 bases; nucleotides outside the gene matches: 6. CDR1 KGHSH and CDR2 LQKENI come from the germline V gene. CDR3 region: CASSLRQGVYEQYV. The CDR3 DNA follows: TGTGCCAGCTCACTACGACAGGGAGTCTACGAGCAGTACGTC.

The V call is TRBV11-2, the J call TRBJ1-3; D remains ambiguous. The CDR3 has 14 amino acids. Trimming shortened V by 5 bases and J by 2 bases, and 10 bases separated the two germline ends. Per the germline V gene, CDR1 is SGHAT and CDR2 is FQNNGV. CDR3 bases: TGTGCCAGCAGCCCGACCGGCCCTGGAAACACCATATATTTT. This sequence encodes CASSPTGPGNTIYF.

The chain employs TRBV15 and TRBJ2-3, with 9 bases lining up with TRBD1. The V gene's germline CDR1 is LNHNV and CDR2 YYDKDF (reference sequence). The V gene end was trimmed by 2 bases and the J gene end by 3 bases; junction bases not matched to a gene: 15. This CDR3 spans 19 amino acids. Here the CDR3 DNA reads TGTGCCACCAGCAGATCCTCGACCCCGGGACAGGGTAGAACAGATACGCAGTATTTT. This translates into CATSRSSTPGQGRTDTQYF.

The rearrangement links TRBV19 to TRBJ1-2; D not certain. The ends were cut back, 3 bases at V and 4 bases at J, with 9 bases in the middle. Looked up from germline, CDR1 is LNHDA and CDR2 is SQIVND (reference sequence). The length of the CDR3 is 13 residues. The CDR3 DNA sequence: TGTGCCAGTAGTATCGACCGACGCTATGGCTACACCTTC. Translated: CASSIDRRYGYTF.

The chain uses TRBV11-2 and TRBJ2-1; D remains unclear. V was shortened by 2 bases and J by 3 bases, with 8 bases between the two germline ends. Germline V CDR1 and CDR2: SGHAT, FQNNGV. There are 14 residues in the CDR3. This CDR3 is CASSLSTVYNEQFF. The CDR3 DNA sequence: TGTGCCAGCAGCTTAAGTACAGTCTACAATGAGCAGTTCTTC. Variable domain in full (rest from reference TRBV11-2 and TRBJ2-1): EAGVAQSPRYKIIEKRQSVAFWCNPISGHATLYWYQQILGQGPKLLIQFQNNGVVDDSQLPKDRFSAERLKGVDSTLKIQPAKLEDSAVYLCASSLSTVYNEQFFGPGTRLTVL.